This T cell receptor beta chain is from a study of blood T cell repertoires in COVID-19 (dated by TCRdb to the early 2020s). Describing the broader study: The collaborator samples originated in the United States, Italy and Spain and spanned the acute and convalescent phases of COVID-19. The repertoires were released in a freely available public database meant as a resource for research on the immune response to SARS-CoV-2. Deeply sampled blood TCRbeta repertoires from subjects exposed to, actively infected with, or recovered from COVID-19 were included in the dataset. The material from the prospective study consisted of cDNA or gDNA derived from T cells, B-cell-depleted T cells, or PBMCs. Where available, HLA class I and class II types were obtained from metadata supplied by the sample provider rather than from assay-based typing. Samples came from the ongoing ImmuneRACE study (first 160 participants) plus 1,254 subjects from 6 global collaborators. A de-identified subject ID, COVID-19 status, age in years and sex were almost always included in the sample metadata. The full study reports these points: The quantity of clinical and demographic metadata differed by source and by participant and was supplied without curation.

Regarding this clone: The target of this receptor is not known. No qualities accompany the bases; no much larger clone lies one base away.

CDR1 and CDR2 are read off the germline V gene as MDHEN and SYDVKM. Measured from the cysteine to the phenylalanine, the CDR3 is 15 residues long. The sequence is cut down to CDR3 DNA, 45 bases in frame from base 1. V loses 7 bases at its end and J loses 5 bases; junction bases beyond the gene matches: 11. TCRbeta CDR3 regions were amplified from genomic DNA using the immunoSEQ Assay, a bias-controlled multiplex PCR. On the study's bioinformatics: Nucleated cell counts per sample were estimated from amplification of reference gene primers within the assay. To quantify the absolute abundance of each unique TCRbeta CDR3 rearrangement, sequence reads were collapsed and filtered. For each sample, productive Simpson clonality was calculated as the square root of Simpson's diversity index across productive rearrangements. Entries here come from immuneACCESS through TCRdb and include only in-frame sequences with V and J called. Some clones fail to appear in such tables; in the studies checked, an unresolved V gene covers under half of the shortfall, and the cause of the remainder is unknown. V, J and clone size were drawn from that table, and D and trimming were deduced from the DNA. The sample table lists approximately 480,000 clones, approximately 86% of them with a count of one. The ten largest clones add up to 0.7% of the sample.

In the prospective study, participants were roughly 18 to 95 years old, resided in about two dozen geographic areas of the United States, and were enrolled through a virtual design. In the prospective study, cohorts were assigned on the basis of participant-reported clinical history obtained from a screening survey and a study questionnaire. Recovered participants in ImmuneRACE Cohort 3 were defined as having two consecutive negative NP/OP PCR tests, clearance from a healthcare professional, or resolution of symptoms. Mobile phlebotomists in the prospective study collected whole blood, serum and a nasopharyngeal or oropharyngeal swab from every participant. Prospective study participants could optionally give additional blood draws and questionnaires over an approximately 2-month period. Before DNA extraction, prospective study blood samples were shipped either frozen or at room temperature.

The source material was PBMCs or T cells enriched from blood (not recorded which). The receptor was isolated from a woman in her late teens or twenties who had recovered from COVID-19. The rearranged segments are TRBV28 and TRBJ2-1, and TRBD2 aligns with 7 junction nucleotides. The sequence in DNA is TGTGCCAGCATGCCTGGGGGGGGGTTAAACAATGAGCAGTTCTTC. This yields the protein CASMPGGGLNNEQFF.